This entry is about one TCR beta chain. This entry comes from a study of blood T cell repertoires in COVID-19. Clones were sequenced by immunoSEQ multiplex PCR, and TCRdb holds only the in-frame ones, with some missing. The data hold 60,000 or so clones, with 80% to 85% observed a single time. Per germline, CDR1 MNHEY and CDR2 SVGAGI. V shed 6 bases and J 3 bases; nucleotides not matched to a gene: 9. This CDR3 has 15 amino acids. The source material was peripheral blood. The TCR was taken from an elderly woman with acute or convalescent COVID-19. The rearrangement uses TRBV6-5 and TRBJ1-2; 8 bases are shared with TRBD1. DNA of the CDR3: TGTGCCAGCAGCTGGAATTCGGGACAGGACTATGGCTACACCTTC. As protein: CASSWNSGQDYGYTF.